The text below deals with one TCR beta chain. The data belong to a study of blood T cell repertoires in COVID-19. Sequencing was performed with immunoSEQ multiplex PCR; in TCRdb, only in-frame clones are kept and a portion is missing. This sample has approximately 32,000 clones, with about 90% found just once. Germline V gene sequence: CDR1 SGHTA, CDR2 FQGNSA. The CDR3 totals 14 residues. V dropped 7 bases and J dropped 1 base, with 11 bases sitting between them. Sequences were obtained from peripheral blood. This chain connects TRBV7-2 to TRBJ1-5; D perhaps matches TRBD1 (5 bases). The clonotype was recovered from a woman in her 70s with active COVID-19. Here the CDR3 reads CASTDSTSNQPQHF. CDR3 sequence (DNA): TGTGCCAGCACCGACAGCACAAGCAATCAGCCCCAGCATTTT.